The sequence of this T cell receptor beta chain was determined in a study of OX40 agonist ivuxolimab in advanced cancers. Only in-frame clones appear in the TCRdb table, and some are missing; sequencing was by immunoSEQ multiplex PCR. The repertoire holds 50,000 or so clones, with roughly 91% as singletons. Note on this clone: Its antigen is unknown.

Study-level points and caveats: Clonal expansion by week 6 occurred in CD4+ and CD8+ blood T cells (at 0.1 to 3.0 mg/kg).

The length of the CDR3 is 15 residues. V was shortened by 0 bases and J by 4 bases, with 11 bases between the two germline ends. Per germline, CDR1 SGDLS and CDR2 YYNGEE. The sequenced sample was CD4+ or CD8+ T cells sorted from blood, obtained in a trial of the OX40 agonist ivuxolimab. The V call is TRBV9, the J call TRBJ1-3; no definite D call. This receptor was taken from an adult with an advanced solid tumor such as melanoma, head and neck, liver or kidney cancer. The CDR3 loop reads CASSVAGRAGNTIYF. CDR3 sequence (DNA): TGTGCCAGCAGCGTAGCTGGACGAGCCGGAAACACCATATATTTT.